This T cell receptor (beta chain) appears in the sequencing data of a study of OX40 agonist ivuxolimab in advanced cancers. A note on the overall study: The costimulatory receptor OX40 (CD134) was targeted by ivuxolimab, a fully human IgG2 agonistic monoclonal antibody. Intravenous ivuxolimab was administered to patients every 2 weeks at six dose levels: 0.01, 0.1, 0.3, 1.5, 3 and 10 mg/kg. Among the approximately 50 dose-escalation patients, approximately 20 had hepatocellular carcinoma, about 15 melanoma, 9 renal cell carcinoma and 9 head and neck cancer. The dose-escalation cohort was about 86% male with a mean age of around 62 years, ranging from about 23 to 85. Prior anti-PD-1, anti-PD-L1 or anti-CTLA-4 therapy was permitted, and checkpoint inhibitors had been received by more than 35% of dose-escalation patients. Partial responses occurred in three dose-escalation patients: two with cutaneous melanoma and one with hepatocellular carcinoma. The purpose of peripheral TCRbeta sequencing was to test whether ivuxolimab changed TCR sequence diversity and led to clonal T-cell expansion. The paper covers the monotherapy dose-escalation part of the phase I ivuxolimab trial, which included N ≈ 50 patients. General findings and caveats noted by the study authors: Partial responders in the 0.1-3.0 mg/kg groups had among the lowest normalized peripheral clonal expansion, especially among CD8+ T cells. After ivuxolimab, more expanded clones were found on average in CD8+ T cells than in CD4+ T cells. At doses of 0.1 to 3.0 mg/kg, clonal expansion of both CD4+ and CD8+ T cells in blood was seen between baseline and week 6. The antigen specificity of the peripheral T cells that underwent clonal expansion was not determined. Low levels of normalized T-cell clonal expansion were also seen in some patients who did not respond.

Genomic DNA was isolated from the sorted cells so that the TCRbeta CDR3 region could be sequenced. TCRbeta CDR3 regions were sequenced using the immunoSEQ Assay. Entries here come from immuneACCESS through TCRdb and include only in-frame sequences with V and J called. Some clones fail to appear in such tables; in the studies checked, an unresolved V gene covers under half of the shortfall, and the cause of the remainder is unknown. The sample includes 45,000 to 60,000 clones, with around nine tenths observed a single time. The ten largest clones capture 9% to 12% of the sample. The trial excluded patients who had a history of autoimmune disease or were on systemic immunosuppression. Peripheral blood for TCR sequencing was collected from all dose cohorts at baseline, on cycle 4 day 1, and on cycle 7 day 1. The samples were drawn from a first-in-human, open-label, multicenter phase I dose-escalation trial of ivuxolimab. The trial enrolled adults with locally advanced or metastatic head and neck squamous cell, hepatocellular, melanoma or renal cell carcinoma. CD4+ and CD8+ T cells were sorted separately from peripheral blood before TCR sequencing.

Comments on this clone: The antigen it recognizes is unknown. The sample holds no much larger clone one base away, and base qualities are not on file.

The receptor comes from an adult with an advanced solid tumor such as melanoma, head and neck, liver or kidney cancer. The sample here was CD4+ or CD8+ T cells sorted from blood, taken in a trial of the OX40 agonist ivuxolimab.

The nucleotide sequence is given as TGTGCCAGCAGCTTAGCCCCACTAGCGGGATTGAGCGCAGATACGCAGTATTTT. This gives the protein CASSLAPLAGLSADTQYF. The chain couples TRBV7-2 to TRBJ2-3; 10 nucleotides in the junction match TRBD2. Germline trimming amounts to 0 bases on V and 4 bases on J, with 10 as the count of junction bases outside the gene matches. The CDR3, from cysteine to phenylalanine, totals 18 residues. The only DNA kept is the CDR3, 54 bases in frame from the first base. The germline V gene yields SGHTA for CDR1 and FQGNSA for CDR2. When the CDR3 is completed using the reference TRBV7-2 and TRBJ2-3 genes on either side, the full variable domain is GAGVSQSPSNKVTEKGKDVELRCDPISGHTALYWYRQSLGQGLEFLIYFQGNSAPDKSGLPSDRFSAERTGGSVSTLTIQRTQQEDSAVYLCASSLAPLAGLSADTQYFGPGTRLTVL.